Many counts were recorded for the clone carrying this TCR beta chain. The antigen is unknown. CDR3 length: 15 residues. V lost 7 bases and J 9 bases, leaving 19 bases between the germline ends. These data are taken from a study of CD8+CD57+ T cells in acquired aplastic anemia. Background on the study: Sorted cells (CD4+ and CD8+) yielded DNA amounts that averaged roughly 3 ug.

It was genomic DNA that served as the template for profiling TCR beta VDJ and CDR3. TCRdb re-called the reads through MiXCR, storing one row per CDR3 protein. Among 150,000 to 200,000 distinct CDR3 sequences, around half were seen once, and the ten largest hold 3.2%. Sequencing was done on patients that had shown CD8+CD57+ cell expansion by flow cytometry. Severe acquired aplastic anemia was the diagnosis recorded for all patients. Sampling of blood occurred while the patients had still received no therapy. Findings and caveats of the study: Patients and controls shared 25 to 35 CD8+ CDR3 sequences, highly expressed in patients.

This TCR was recovered from a human donor with aplastic anemia. The genes are TRBV12-3 or TRBV12-4 and TRBJ2-6; D is perhaps TRBD2 (6 bases). The sequenced sample consisted of sorted CD4+, CD8+, or CD8+CD57+ T cells (not recorded which) from PBMCs. CDR3 DNA sequence: TGTGCCAGCACCCTATCCGGGAGACTAAGCAACGTCCTGACTTTC. This codes for CASTLSGRLSNVLTF.